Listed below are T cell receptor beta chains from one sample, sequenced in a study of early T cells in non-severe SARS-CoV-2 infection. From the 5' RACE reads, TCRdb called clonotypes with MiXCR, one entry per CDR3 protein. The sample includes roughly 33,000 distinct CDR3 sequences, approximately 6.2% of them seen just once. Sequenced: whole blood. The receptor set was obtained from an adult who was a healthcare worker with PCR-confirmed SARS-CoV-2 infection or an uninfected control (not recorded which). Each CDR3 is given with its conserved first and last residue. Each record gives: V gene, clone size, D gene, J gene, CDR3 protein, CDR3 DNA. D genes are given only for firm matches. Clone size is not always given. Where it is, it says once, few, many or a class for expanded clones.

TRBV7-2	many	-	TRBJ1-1	CASSPHGGRITEAFF	TGTGCCAGCAGCCCACACGGGGGGCGAATCACTGAAGCTTTCTTT
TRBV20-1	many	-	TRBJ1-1	CSARVTRNTEAFF	TGCAGTGCTAGGGTCACACGGAACACTGAAGCTTTCTTT
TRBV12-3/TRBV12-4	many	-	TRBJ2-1	CASSLNEQFF	TGTGCCAGCAGCCTGAATGAGCAGTTCTTC
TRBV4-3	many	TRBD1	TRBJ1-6	CASSQGLLDRGFDSPLHF	TGCGCCAGCAGCCAAGGCCTTCTGGACAGGGGGTTCGATTCACCCCTCCACTTT
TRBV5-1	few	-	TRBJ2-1	CASSLGAYNEQFF	TGCGCCAGCAGCTTGGGGGCTTACAATGAGCAGTTCTTC
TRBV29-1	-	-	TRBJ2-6	CSVEAWSGGANVLTF	TGCAGCGTTGAGGCGTGGTCAGGGGGGGCCAACGTCCTGACTTTC
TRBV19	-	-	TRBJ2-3	CASSTLSGYTDTQYF	TGTGCCAGTAGTACCCTTAGCGGCTACACAGATACGCAGTATTTT
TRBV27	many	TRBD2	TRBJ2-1	CASSRAGGSFDEQFF	TGTGCCAGCAGTCGAGCGGGAGGGTCCTTCGATGAGCAGTTCTTC
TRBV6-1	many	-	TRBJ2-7	CASSEVRLREQYF	TGTGCCAGCAGTGAGGTACGGTTGAGGGAGCAGTACTTC
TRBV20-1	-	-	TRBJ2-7	CSARDGVTSLYEQYF	TGCAGTGCTAGAGATGGGGTGACTTCCTTGTACGAGCAGTACTTC
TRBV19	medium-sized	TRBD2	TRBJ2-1	CASLAGGGEQFF	TGTGCCAGCCTAGCGGGAGGTGGTGAGCAGTTCTTC
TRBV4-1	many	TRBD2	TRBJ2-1	CASSRELAGGAIRSYNEQFF	TGCGCCAGCAGCCGAGAATTAGCGGGAGGCGCCATCCGCTCCTACAATGAGCAGTTCTTC
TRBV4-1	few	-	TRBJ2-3	CASSQVDRPYTTSTDTQYF	TGCGCCAGCAGCCAAGTGGACAGACCCTACACCACTAGCACAGATACGCAGTATTTT
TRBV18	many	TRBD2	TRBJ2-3	CASSPKREGRPDTQYF	TGTGCCAGCTCACCGAAGCGGGAGGGCCGACCAGATACGCAGTATTTT
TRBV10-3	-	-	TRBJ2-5	CAISVQQETQYF	TGTGCCATCAGTGTTCAACAAGAGACCCAGTACTTC
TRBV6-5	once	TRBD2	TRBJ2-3	CASRSSGRSTDTQYF	TGTGCCAGCAGGTCTAGCGGGAGGTCAACAGATACGCAGTATTTT
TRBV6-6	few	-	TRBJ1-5	CASSYWTESKPQHF	TGTGCCAGCAGTTACTGGACAGAAAGTAAGCCCCAGCATTTT
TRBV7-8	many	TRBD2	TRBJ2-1	CASSRDRLAGSYNEQFF	TGTGCCAGCAGCCGAGATAGGCTAGCGGGTTCCTACAATGAGCAGTTCTTC